This T cell receptor beta chain came from a study of control samples from healthy donors and cancer patients. Profiling relied on immunoSEQ multiplex PCR, and the TCRdb table lists in-frame clones only, not all of them. The sample shows fewer than 70,000 clones, roughly 90% of them seen only once. The CDR3 has 12 residues. Germline-derived CDR1 and CDR2 are MDHEN and SYDVKM. Trimming removed 5 bases at V and 6 bases at J, with 8 bases between. The rearrangement uses TRBV28 and TRBJ2-1; the D is unclear. The source is a man in his fifties or sixties with head and neck cancer. Sequencing was performed on PBMCs. CDR3 in amino acids: CASSLAFNEQFF. For the CDR3, the DNA is TGTGCCAGCAGTCTCGCATTCAATGAGCAGTTCTTC.